A single sample gave rise to the 5 T cell receptor beta chains below, sequenced in a study of glioma-infiltrating T cells. Amplification of TCR alpha and beta CDR3 regions from RNA used iRepertoire nested multiplex PCR. TCRdb called the multiplex PCR reads again in MiXCR, with one record for every CDR3 protein. The data contain more than 85,000 distinct CDR3 sequences, around 25% of them singletons. The sample comprised glioma tissue, nonneoplastic brain tissue, or PBMCs (not recorded which). The receptors derive from a human donor with low-grade glioma or glioblastoma, undergoing nonglioma brain surgery, or in good health (not recorded which).

This clonotype was recorded at least ten times. This rearrangement joins TRBV19 to TRBJ2-1, with D maybe TRBD2 (6 bases). The ends were cut back, 8 bases at V and 0 bases at J, with 8 bases in the middle. Per germline, CDR1 LNHDA and CDR2 SQIVND (reference sequence). There are 13 residues in the CDR3. The CDR3 region has the DNA TGTGCCAGTTCTAGCGCCTCCTACAATGAGCAGTTCTTC. Protein sequence: CASSSASYNEQFF.

The chain has TRBV12-3 or TRBV12-4 and TRBJ2-7; 8 bases align to TRBD1. With 8 bases clipped from V and 0 bases from J, the junction kept 15 bases outside the gene matches. This CDR3 region has 17 residues. CDR3 amino acids: CASGLPQGAVGSYEQYF. The CDR3 nucleotides are TGTGCCAGCGGCCTACCCCAGGGGGCCGTTGGCTCCTACGAGCAGTACTTC.

The chain links TRBV27 to TRBJ2-7; 7 nucleotides line up with TRBD1. The germline V gene has CDR1 MNHEY and CDR2 SMNVEV (reference sequence). The CDR3 has 14 residues. Germline trimming cut 10 bases from V and 0 bases from J; bases unmatched to any gene: 9. CDR3 residues: CAISLAGGSYEQYF. DNA of the CDR3: TGTGCCATTAGTTTGGCAGGGGGCTCCTACGAGCAGTACTTC.

This clonotype was seen ten or more times. V and J are TRBV7-2 and TRBJ1-2; a possible D gene is TRBD1 (5 bases). The CDR3 length is 15 residues. CDR1 and CDR2 (germline): SGHTA, FQGNSA. V lost 1 base and J 8 bases, leaving 17 bases between the germline ends. CDR3 residues: CASSLVPTAHGGYTF. The CDR3 DNA reads as TGTGCCAGCAGCTTAGTCCCGACAGCCCACGGCGGCTACACCTTC. Based on the CDR3 plus reference TRBV7-2 and TRBJ1-2, the full variable domain is GAGVSQSPSNKVTEKGKDVELRCDPISGHTALYWYRQSLGQGLEFLIYFQGNSAPDKSGLPSDRFSAERTGGSVSTLTIQRTQQEDSAVYLCASSLVPTAHGGYTFGSGTRLTVV.

This clonotype was detected ten times or more. The V call is TRBV5-1, the J call TRBJ1-1, with a tentative D call TRBD1 (6 bases). Trimming left V 0 bases short and J 2 bases short, with 14 bases between. The CDR3 is 16 amino acids. The germline V gene encodes CDR1 SGHRS and CDR2 YFSETQ. CDR3: CASSLESDRINTEAFF. CDR3 coding DNA: TGCGCCAGCAGCTTGGAGTCCGACAGGATAAACACTGAAGCTTTCTTT.